Presented here are 30 T cell receptor beta chains from one specimen sequenced in a study of cytomegalovirus exposure and HLA in healthy donors (dated by TCRdb to the late 2010s). Receptor libraries were prepared by the immunoSEQ multiplex PCR assay. A mixture of 60 forward primers for TCR Vbeta segments and 13 reverse primers for TCR Jbeta segments was used in the multiplex PCR. What TCRdb holds here is the immuneACCESS table cut down to in-frame rearrangements. Part of the clones is not present; checked against another copy, under half of the missing clones reflect an unresolved V gene, and the others are unexplained. For this sample there are 150,000 to 200,000 clones; about 72% appear just once. The ten largest account for 1.3% to 1.5% of the sample. The source material was PBMCs. These receptors came from a man in his fifties or sixties in good health and CMV-seronegative.

The chain is built from TRBV11-3 and TRBJ1-1, with D possibly TRBD1 on 6 matching bases. Trimming took 5 bases from V and 1 from J, leaving 8 bases between them. Germline values: CDR1 SGHNT, CDR2 YENEEA. CDR3 length: 13 residues. The CDR3 spells CASSPRGNTEAFF. The CDR3 nucleotides are TGTGCCAGCAGCCCCAGGGGGAACACTGAAGCTTTCTTT.

The genes are TRBV29-1 and TRBJ1-3, with TRBD1 identical over 7 bases. The J segment lost 4 bases and the V segment lost 0 bases, leaving 3 bases of the junction unmatched. The CDR3 has 14 amino acids. CDR1 and CDR2 (germline): SQVTM, ANQGSEA. The CDR3 DNA sequence: TGCAGCGTTGAAGATCCGGACAGGGGAAACACCATATATTTT. It encodes CSVEDPDRGNTIYF.

The CDR3 protein is CASRPNALGDNEQFF. The CDR3 nucleotides read TGTGCCAGCAGACCTAACGCTTTAGGGGACAATGAGCAGTTCTTC. The chain has TRBV6-5 and TRBJ2-1; weak D call: TRBD1 (5 bases). Trimming removed 6 bases at V and 5 bases at J, with 17 bases between. CDR3 length equals 15 residues. Germline assignment: CDR1 MNHEY and CDR2 SVGAGI.

This sequence joins TRBV11-3 and TRBJ2-3, with D maybe TRBD1 (6 bases). There are 17 residues in the CDR3. Germline V gives CDR1 SGHNT, CDR2 YENEEA. The ends were cut back, 2 bases at V and 3 bases at J, with 18 bases in the middle. The CDR3 DNA reads TGTGCCAGCAGCTTAAGTCCCACAGGGACACCAACAGATACGCAGTATTTT. The encoded protein is CASSLSPTGTPTDTQYF.

This chain uses TRBV10-2 with TRBJ2-6, with 7 bases matching TRBD2. Germline CDR1 reads WSHSY; CDR2 reads SAAADI. V was pared by 7 bases and J by 1 base, with 4 bases of the junction left unmatched. This CDR3 comprises 15 residues. CDR3 sequence (DNA): TGCGCCAGCAACGGCGGGGGATCTGGGGCCAACGTCCTGACTTTC. Its translation: CASNGGGSGANVLTF.

The V call is TRBV7-2, the J call TRBJ2-7; D unclear. CDR1 and CDR2 from the germline V gene are SGHTA and FQGNSA. V was cut by 3 bases and J by 7 bases, with 7 bases left in between. This CDR3 region has 11 residues. The CDR3 sequence is CASSFSREQYF. CDR3 nucleotide sequence: TGTGCCAGCAGCTTTTCGAGGGAGCAGTACTTC.

The chain uses TRBV28 and TRBJ2-6; 9 bases fit TRBD2. This CDR3 is 17 amino acids long. V was pared by 0 bases and J by 0 bases, with 0 bases of the junction left unmatched. Germline CDR1 and CDR2: MDHEN and SYDVKM. CDR3 DNA sequence: TGTGCCAGCAGTTTATGGCGGGGGGGCTCTGGGGCCAACGTCCTGACTTTC. Protein product: CASSLWRGGSGANVLTF.

The chain carries TRBV9 and TRBJ2-5; D is undetermined. The germline gives CDR1 SGDLS, CDR2 YYNGEE. The V end was cut by 0 bases, the J end by 0 bases, with 6 bases between. This CDR3 has 14 amino acids. CDR3 amino acids: CASSVGSNQETQYF. DNA of the CDR3: TGTGCCAGCAGCGTAGGATCTAACCAAGAGACCCAGTACTTC.

Points on this clone: The sample carries other DNA sequences with the same CDR3. V and J are TRBV6-5 and TRBJ1-4, with TRBD1 matching over 10 bases. V lost 6 bases, J lost 7 bases, and 8 bases stayed unmatched. Per germline, CDR1 MNHEY and CDR2 SVGAGI. This CDR3 is built from 15 residues. The CDR3 protein is CASSRQGARVEKLFF. For the CDR3, the DNA is TGTGCCAGCAGCCGACAGGGGGCGAGAGTTGAAAAACTGTTTTTT.

V is TRBV7-6 and J is TRBJ2-1, with D possibly TRBD2 on 6 matching bases. With 0 bases removed from V and 12 bases from J, the gap between germline ends came to 12 bases. Germline loops: CDR1 SGHVS, CDR2 FNYEAQ. The CDR3 has 13 residues. CDR3 sequence: CASSLALKEGQFF. The CDR3 DNA reads as TGTGCCAGCAGCTTAGCCCTCAAGGAGGGGCAGTTCTTC.

This clone was recorded only once. The chain links TRBV7-2 to TRBJ2-3; D gene uncertain. This CDR3 spans 18 amino acids. With 4 bases removed from V and 5 bases from J, the gap between germline ends came to 25 bases. Germline-derived CDR1 and CDR2 are SGHTA and FQGNSA. The CDR3 loop is CASSSPTGGYPYIDTQYF. CDR3 bases: TGTGCCAGCAGCTCCCCGACTGGCGGTTACCCTTACATAGATACGCAGTATTTT. The full variable domain, with the rest looked up from reference TRBV7-2 and TRBJ2-3, is GAGVSQSPSNKVTEKGKDVELRCDPISGHTALYWYRQSLGQGLEFLIYFQGNSAPDKSGLPSDRFSAERTGGSVSTLTIQRTQQEDSAVYLCASSSPTGGYPYIDTQYFGPGTRLTVL.

This clone showed up just once. V gene TRBV27 combines with J gene TRBJ2-7; 7 nucleotides match TRBD1. Trimming took 2 bases from V and 2 from J; bases not matched to a gene: 3. This CDR3 has 14 residues. CDR1 is MNHEY, CDR2 SMNVEV, per germline (reference sequence). Here the CDR3 DNA reads TGTGCCAGCAGTTTACTGCAGGGGGCCTACGAGCAGTACTTC. Protein product: CASSLLQGAYEQYF.

This chain uses TRBV7-2 with TRBJ2-7; 8 bases fit TRBD1. Looked up from germline, CDR1 is SGHTA and CDR2 is FQGNSA. The CDR3 loop spans 16 amino acids. The trim removed 2 bases at V and 3 bases at J, leaving 9 bases unmatched. The CDR3 sequence: CASSLRVGRGHYEQYF. DNA for the CDR3: TGTGCCAGCAGCTTACGAGTGGGCAGGGGGCACTACGAGCAGTACTTC.

V gene TRBV28 combines with J gene TRBJ1-5; D not resolved. The CDR3 has 15 residues. V was cut by 6 bases and J by 3 bases, with 15 bases left in between. Germline lookup yields CDR1 MDHEN and CDR2 SYDVKM. For the CDR3, the DNA is TGTGCCAGCAGAAGAAGCGGACGAAACAATCAGCCCCAGCATTTT. It specifies CASRRSGRNNQPQHF.

The chain has TRBV4-1 and TRBJ2-7; 7 bases are a match to TRBD1. J was trimmed by 3 bases and V by 1 base; bases with no gene match: 12. The CDR3 spans 17 residues. The germline V gene encodes CDR1 MGHRA and CDR2 YSYEKL. The CDR3 region has the DNA TGCGCCAGCAGCCAAGGCAGACAGGGTAAGCAAATCTACGAGCAGTACTTC. Its protein is CASSQGRQGKQIYEQYF.

The J gene is TRBJ1-3, the V gene TRBV29-1; 7 bases are shared with TRBD1. Germline values: CDR1 SQVTM, CDR2 ANQGSEA. CDR3 length equals 14 residues. V was pared by 7 bases and J by 5 bases, with 11 bases of the junction left unmatched. CDR3 bases: TGCAGCGGTAGGACAGGATCGGACAGAAACACCATATATTTT. Its translation is CSGRTGSDRNTIYF.

J is TRBJ2-2 and V is TRBV7-2; a weak D match, TRBD2 (6 bases). The CDR3 totals 15 residues. The germline gives CDR1 SGHTA, CDR2 FQGNSA. V dropped 3 bases and J dropped 7 bases, with 15 bases sitting between them. CDR3 sequence: CASSLAGSHVGELFF. The CDR3 bases are TGTGCCAGCAGCTTGGCGGGATCTCATGTCGGGGAGCTGTTTTTT. The variable domain in full, completed from reference TRBV7-2 and TRBJ2-2, reads GAGVSQSPSNKVTEKGKDVELRCDPISGHTALYWYRQSLGQGLEFLIYFQGNSAPDKSGLPSDRFSAERTGGSVSTLTIQRTQQEDSAVYLCASSLAGSHVGELFFGEGSRLTVL.

This chain connects TRBV4-3 to TRBJ2-7; 7 bases match TRBD1. The CDR3 extends over 15 amino acids. In germline, CDR1 is LGHNA, CDR2 YSLEER. After removal of 0 bases from V and 0 bases from J, the junction contained 2 bases not matched to a gene. The DNA for the CDR3 is TGCGCCAGCAGCCAAGAGGGGACAGACTCCTACGAGCAGTACTTC. Amino acid sequence: CASSQEGTDSYEQYF.

This clone has more than one count but fewer than ten. This chain joins TRBV19 and TRBJ2-3, with 11 bases aligning to TRBD1. Germline lookup yields CDR1 LNHDA and CDR2 SQIVND (reference sequence). This CDR3 contains 12 residues. Trimming removed 10 bases from V and 9 bases from J; junction bases left unmatched: 6. The CDR3, as DNA: TGTGCCACCAGGGACAGGGGGGACACGCAGTATTTT. It is translated as CATRDRGDTQYF.

The rearrangement uses TRBV2 and TRBJ2-7, with TRBD1 as a possible D gene (6 bases). Trimming took off 6 bases at V and 7 bases at J, with 22 bases between the two ends. Germline assignment: CDR1 SNHLY and CDR2 FYNNEI. The CDR3 runs to 15 residues. Here the CDR3 DNA reads TGTGCCAGCAGGCCAGCTTGGGCGGCAGGGGATGAGCAGTACTTC. Its protein product is CASRPAWAAGDEQYF.

Worth noting for this clone: One junction end does not reproduce the germline sequence, and a read error may be involved. This rearrangement joins TRBV7-9 to TRBJ1-6; 10 bases match TRBD1. This CDR3 has 14 residues. The germline V gene encodes CDR1 SEHNR and CDR2 FQNEAQ (reference sequence). The DNA of the CDR3 is TGTTCCAGCAGGGGGACAGGGGTTAATTCACCCCTCCACTTT. Its protein product is CSSRGTGVNSPLHF.

J is TRBJ2-7 and V is TRBV4-1; D may be TRBD1 (5 bases). The germline CDR1 and CDR2 sequences are MGHRA and YSYEKL. Trimming removed 1 base from V and 3 bases from J, with 13 bases in between. The CDR3 has 15 residues. The CDR3 region is CASSQVSGYNYEQYF. The CDR3, as DNA: TGCGCCAGCAGCCAAGTATCAGGGTACAACTACGAGCAGTACTTC.

The J gene is TRBJ2-4, the V gene TRBV19, with a possible D match to TRBD1 (6 bases). The V gene's germline CDR1 is LNHDA and CDR2 SQIVND (reference sequence). The CDR3 length is 13 residues. Trimming removed 8 bases at V and 7 bases at J, with 15 bases between. CDR3 nucleotides: TGTGCCAGTGGGGCCGGGACAATCAACATTCAGTACTTC. Translating it yields CASGAGTINIQYF.

The rearrangement uses TRBV5-8 and TRBJ2-1, with a possible D match to TRBD2 (6 bases). The CDR3 is 13 residues long. Trimming left V 1 base short and J 7 bases short, with 9 bases between. Per germline, CDR1 SGHTS and CDR2 YDEGEE. The CDR3 coding sequence is TGTGCCAGCAGCTTGCCTCGGGGGAATGAGCAGTTCTTC. This codes for CASSLPRGNEQFF.

The chain carries TRBV7-9 and TRBJ2-3, with 10 nucleotides matching TRBD1. Per the germline V gene, CDR1 is SEHNR and CDR2 is FQNEAQ (reference sequence). V lost 3 bases, J lost 3 bases, and 3 bases stayed unmatched. The CDR3 length is 15 residues. The DNA for the CDR3 is TGTGCCAGCAGCTTCCGGACAGGGGGGACAGATACGCAGTATTTT. Translating gives CASSFRTGGTDTQYF.

The chain uses TRBV5-1 and TRBJ2-5, with 8 bases identical to TRBD2. The germline CDR1 and CDR2 sequences are SGHRS and YFSETQ. V shed 6 bases and J 2 bases; nucleotides not matched to a gene: 9. The CDR3 is made up of 15 amino acids. CDR3 nucleotides: TGCGCCAGCACCGGGGGGGCGCGGGAGCAAGAGACCCAGTACTTC. This codes for CASTGGAREQETQYF. The full variable domain, its missing parts supplied by reference TRBV5-1 and TRBJ2-5, is KAGVTQTPRYLIKTRGQQVTLSCSPISGHRSVSWYQQTPGQGLQFLFEYFSETQRNKGNFPGRFSGRQFSNSRSEMNVSTLELGDSALYLCASTGGAREQETQYFGPGTRLLVL.

This rearrangement joins TRBV28 to TRBJ2-2; 7 bases agree with TRBD2. This CDR3 contains 19 residues. The J segment lost 7 bases and the V segment lost 4 bases, leaving 21 bases of the junction unmatched. From germline, CDR1 is MDHEN and CDR2 SYDVKM. The CDR3 loop reads CASSSPGQGGGTVGGELFF. The DNA of the CDR3 is TGTGCCAGCAGTTCTCCGGGTCAGGGCGGGGGTACCGTCGGCGGGGAGCTGTTTTTT.

The chain recombines TRBV5-8 with TRBJ2-3; TRBD2 matches at 13 bases. The CDR3 runs to 16 residues. V lost 4 bases and J lost 2; bases outside the gene matches: 4. Germline V CDR1 and CDR2: SGHTS, YDEGEE. The CDR3 DNA sequence: TGTGCCAGCAGCCGGGGACTAGCGGGGACCACAGATACGCAGTATTTT. Residues: CASSRGLAGTTDTQYF.

V is TRBV11-1 and J is TRBJ2-1; 8 positions match TRBD2. CDR3 size: 14 residues. V lost 4 bases to trimming and J lost 7 bases; unmatched junction nucleotides: 6. In germline, CDR1 is SGHAT, CDR2 FQDESV (reference sequence). The CDR3 spells CASSSPGLENEQFF. For the CDR3, the DNA is TGTGCCAGCAGCTCCCCGGGACTAGAGAATGAGCAGTTCTTC.

This clone was seen just once. This chain connects TRBV4-1 to TRBJ1-1; 8 bases align to TRBD1. CDR1 and CDR2 (germline): MGHRA, YSYEKL. The CDR3 spans 17 residues. V was clipped by 0 bases and J by 1 base; unmatched bases: 7. CDR3 sequence: CASSQEGTGPENTEAFF. DNA for the CDR3: TGCGCCAGCAGCCAAGAGGGGACAGGTCCCGAGAACACTGAAGCTTTCTTT.